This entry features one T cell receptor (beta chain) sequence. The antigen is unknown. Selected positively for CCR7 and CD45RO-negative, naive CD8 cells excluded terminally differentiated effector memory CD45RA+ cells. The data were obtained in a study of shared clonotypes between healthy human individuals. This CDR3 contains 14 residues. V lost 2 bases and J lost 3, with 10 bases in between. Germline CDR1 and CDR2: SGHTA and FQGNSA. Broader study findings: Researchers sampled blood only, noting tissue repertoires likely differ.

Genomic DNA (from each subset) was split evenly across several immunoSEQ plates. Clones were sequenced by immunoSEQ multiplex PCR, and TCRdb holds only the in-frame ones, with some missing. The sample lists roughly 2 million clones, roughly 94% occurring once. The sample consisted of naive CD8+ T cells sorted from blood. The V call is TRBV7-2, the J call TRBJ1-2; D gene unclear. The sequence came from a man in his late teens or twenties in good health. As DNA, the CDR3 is TGTGCCAGCAGCTTACTGGTAGTGGACTATGGCTACACCTTC. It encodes CASSLLVVDYGYTF.